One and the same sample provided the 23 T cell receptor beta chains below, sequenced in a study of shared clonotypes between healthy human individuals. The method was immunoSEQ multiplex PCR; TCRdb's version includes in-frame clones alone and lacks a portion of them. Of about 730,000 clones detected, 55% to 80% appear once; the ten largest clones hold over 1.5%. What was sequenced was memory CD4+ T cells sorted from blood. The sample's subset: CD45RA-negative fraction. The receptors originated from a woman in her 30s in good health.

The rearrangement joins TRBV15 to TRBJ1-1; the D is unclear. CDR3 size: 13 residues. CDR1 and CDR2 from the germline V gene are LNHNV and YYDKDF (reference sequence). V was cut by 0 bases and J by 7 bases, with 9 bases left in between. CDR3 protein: CATSREVGDEAFF. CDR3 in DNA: TGTGCCACCAGCAGAGAAGTAGGTGATGAAGCTTTCTTT.

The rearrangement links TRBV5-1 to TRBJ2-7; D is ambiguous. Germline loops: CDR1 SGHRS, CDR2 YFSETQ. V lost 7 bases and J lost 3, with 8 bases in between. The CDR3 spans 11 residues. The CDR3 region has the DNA TGCGCCAGCGGGAACCACTACGAGCAGTACTTC. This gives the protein CASGNHYEQYF. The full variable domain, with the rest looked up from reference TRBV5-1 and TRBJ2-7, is KAGVTQTPRYLIKTRGQQVTLSCSPISGHRSVSWYQQTPGQGLQFLFEYFSETQRNKGNFPGRFSGRQFSNSRSEMNVSTLELGDSALYLCASGNHYEQYFGPGTRLTVT.

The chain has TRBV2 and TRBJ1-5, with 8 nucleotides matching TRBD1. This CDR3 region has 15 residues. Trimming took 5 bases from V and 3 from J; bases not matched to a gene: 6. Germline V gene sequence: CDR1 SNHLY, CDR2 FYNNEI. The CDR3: CASSTSGGDNQPQHF. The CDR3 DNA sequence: TGTGCCAGCAGTACCTCAGGGGGCGACAATCAGCCCCAGCATTTT.

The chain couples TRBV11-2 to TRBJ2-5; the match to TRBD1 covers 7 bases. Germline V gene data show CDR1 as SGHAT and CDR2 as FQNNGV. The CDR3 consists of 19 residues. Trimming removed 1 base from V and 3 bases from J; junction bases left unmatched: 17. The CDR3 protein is CASSLVWGWGTDRKETQYF. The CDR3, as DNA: TGTGCCAGCAGCTTAGTATGGGGTTGGGGGACAGATAGAAAAGAGACCCAGTACTTC.

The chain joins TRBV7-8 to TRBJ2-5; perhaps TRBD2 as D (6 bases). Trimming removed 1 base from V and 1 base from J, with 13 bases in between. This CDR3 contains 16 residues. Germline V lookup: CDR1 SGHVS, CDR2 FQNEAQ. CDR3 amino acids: CASSLVLSGIQETQYF. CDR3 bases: TGTGCCAGCAGCTTAGTGCTTAGCGGAATCCAAGAGACCCAGTACTTC.

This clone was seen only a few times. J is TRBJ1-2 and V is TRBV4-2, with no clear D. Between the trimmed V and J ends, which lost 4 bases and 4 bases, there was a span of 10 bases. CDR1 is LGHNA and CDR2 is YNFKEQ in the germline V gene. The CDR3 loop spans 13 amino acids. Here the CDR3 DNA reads TGTGCCAGCAGCCTAGGATGGTCCTATGGCTACACCTTC. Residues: CASSLGWSYGYTF.

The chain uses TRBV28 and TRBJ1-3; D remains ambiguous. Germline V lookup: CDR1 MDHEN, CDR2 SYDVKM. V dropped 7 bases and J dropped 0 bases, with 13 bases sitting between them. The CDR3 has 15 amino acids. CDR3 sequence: CASISRLTSGNTIYF. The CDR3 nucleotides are TGTGCCAGCATCAGTAGACTGACCTCTGGAAACACCATATATTTT.

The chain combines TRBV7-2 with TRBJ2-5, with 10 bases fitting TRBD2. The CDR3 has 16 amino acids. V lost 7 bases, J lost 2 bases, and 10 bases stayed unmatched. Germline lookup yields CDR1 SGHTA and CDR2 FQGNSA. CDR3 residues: CASTRRLAGVQETQYF. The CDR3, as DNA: TGTGCCAGCACCCGAAGACTAGCGGGTGTGCAAGAGACCCAGTACTTC.

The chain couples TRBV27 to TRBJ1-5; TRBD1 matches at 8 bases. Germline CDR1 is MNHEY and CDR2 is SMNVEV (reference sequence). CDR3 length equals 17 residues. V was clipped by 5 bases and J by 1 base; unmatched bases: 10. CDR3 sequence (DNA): TGTGCCAGCAGTGCCCAGGGGGCAGGATGGAGCAATCAGCCCCAGCATTTT. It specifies CASSAQGAGWSNQPQHF.

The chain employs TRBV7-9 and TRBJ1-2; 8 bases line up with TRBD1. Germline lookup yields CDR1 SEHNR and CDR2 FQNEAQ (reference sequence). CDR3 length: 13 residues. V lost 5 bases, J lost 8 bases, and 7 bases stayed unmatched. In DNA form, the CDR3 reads TGTGCCAGCAGCCCGGACAGGGCGGGAGGCTACACCTTC. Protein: CASSPDRAGGYTF.

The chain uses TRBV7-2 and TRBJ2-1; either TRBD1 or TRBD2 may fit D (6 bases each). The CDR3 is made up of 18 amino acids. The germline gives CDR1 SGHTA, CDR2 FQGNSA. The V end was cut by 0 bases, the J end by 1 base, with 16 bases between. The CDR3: CASSLALSRGTSYNEQFF. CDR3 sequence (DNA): TGTGCCAGCAGCTTAGCTCTAAGTAGGGGGACTTCCTACAATGAGCAGTTCTTC.

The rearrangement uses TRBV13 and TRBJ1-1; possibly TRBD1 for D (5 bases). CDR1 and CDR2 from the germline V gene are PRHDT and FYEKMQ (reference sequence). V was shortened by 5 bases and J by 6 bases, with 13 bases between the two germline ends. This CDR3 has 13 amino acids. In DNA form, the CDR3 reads TGTGCCAGCAGCCCCCCCGGGGCGGCTGAAGCTTTCTTT. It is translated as CASSPPGAAEAFF.

CDR3 sequence (DNA): TGTGCCAGCAGCCCACGGACAGGTTCTGGTTTCTTT. It codes for CASSPRTGSGFF. This chain uses TRBV11-1 with TRBJ1-1, with 7 bases lining up with TRBD1. The V gene end was trimmed by 5 bases and the J gene end by 13 bases; junction bases not matched to a gene: 10. The germline V gene encodes CDR1 SGHAT and CDR2 FQDESV (reference sequence). This CDR3 has 12 amino acids.

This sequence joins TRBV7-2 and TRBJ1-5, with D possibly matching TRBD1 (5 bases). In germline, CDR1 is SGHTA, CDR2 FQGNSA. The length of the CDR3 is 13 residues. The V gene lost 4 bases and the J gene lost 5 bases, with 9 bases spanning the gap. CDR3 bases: TGTGCCAGCAGCTCGACAGAGGATCAGCCCCAGCATTTT. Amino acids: CASSSTEDQPQHF.

The CDR3 DNA follows: TGTGCCAGCAGTTCGCTCGGGACTAAGAACACCGGGGAGCTGTTTTTT. This gives the protein CASSSLGTKNTGELFF. The gene calls are TRBV27 and TRBJ2-2; the match to TRBD2 covers 7 bases. Trimming cost V 4 bases and J 1 base; bases outside gene matches: 6. The CDR3 length is 16 residues. The germline V gene has CDR1 MNHEY and CDR2 SMNVEV (reference sequence).

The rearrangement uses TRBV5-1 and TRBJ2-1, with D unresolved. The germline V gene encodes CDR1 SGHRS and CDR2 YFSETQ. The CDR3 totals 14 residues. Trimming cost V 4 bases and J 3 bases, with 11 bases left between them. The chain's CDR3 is CASSPSEIYNEQFF. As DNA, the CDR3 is TGCGCCAGCAGCCCCTCGGAGATCTACAATGAGCAGTTCTTC.

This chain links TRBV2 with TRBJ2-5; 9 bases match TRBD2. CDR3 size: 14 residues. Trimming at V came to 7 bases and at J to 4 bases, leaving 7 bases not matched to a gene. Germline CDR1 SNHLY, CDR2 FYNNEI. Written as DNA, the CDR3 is TGTGCCAGCATTCCTCCGGGACTAGCAGAGACCCAGTACTTC. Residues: CASIPPGLAETQYF.

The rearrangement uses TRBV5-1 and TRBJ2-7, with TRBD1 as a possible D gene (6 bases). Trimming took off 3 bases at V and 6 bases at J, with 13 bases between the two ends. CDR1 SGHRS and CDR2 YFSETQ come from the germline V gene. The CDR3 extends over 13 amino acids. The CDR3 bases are TGCGCCAGCAGCTCGGGGTTGACAGGCGAGCAGTACTTC. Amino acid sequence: CASSSGLTGEQYF. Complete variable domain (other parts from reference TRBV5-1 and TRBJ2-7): KAGVTQTPRYLIKTRGQQVTLSCSPISGHRSVSWYQQTPGQGLQFLFEYFSETQRNKGNFPGRFSGRQFSNSRSEMNVSTLELGDSALYLCASSSGLTGEQYFGPGTRLTVT.

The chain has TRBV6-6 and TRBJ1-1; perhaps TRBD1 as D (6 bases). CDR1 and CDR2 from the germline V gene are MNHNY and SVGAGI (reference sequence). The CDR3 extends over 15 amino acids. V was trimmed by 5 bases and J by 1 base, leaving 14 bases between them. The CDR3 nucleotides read TGTGCCAGCAGTCAAACGACAGGTGGGAACACTGAAGCTTTCTTT. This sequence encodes CASSQTTGGNTEAFF.

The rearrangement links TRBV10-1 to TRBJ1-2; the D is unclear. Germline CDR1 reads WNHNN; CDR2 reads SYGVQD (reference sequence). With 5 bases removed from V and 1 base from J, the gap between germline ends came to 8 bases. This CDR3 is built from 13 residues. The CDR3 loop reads CASSNLVNYGYTF. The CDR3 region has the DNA TGCGCCAGCAGTAACCTAGTTAACTATGGCTACACCTTC.

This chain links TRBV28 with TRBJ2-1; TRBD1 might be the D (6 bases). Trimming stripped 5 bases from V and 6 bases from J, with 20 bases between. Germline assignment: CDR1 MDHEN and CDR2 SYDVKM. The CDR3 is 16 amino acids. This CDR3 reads CASSRLQGRVTNEQFF. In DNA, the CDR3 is TGTGCCAGCAGTCGCCTTCAGGGGCGAGTTACCAATGAGCAGTTCTTC.

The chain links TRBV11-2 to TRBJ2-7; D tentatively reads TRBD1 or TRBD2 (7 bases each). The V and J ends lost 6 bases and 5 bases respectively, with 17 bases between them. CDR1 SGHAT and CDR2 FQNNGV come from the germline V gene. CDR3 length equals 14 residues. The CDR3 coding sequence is TGTGCCAGCAGTCCCAGGGGGGGCCTCAACGAGCAGTACTTC. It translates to CASSPRGGLNEQYF. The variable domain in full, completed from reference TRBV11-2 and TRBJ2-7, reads EAGVAQSPRYKIIEKRQSVAFWCNPISGHATLYWYQQILGQGPKLLIQFQNNGVVDDSQLPKDRFSAERLKGVDSTLKIQPAKLEDSAVYLCASSPRGGLNEQYFGPGTRLTVT.

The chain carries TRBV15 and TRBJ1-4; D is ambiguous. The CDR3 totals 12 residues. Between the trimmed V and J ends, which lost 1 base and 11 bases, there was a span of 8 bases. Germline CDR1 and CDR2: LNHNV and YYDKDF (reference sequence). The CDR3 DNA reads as TGTGCCACCAGCAGAGCGGCGGGGAAACTGTTTTTT. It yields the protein CATSRAAGKLFF. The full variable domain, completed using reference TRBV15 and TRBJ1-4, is DAMVIQNPRYQVTQFGKPVTLSCSQTLNHNVMYWYQQKSSQAPKLLFHYYDKDFNNEADTPDNFQSRRPNTSFCFLDIRSPGLGDTAMYLCATSRAAGKLFFGSGTQLSVL.